This entry concerns a single T cell receptor (beta chain). Its antigen is still unknown. No much larger clone is present one base from it, and per-base qualities are unavailable. The record originates from a study of blood T cell repertoires in COVID-19 (TCRdb year 2020). For context, the study as a whole: Samples covering the acute and convalescent phases of COVID-19 were provided by collaborators in the United States, Italy and Spain. The material from the prospective study consisted of cDNA or gDNA derived from T cells, B-cell-depleted T cells, or PBMCs. Deeply sampled blood TCRbeta repertoires from subjects exposed to, actively infected with, or recovered from COVID-19 were included in the dataset. The repertoires were released in a freely available public database meant as a resource for research on the immune response to SARS-CoV-2. The samples were drawn from the first 160 participants of the ongoing ImmuneRACE study and from some 1,300 subjects provided by 6 global collaborators. Sample metadata almost always included a de-identified subject ID, COVID-19 status, age in years and sex. Where HLA class I and class II types were available, the types were taken from metadata supplied by the sample provider, not from assay-based typing.

Whole blood was collected in K2EDTA tubes by collaborating institutions according to the institutions' own protocols. Collaborator samples were shipped for TCRbeta analysis as frozen whole blood, isolated PBMCs, or DNA extracted from either sample type. TCRbeta CDR3 regions were amplified from genomic DNA using the immunoSEQ Assay, a bias-controlled multiplex PCR. The published analysis was carried out like this. The number of nucleated cells in each sample was estimated from the amplification of reference gene primers within the assay. To quantify the absolute abundance of each unique TCRbeta CDR3 rearrangement, sequence reads were collapsed and filtered. Productive Simpson clonality was computed per sample as the square root of Simpson's diversity index over productive rearrangements. As stored in TCRdb, this immuneACCESS dataset retains in-frame rearrangements with V and J assigned. A fraction of the clones does not appear; measured against another copy, unresolved V genes explain less than half of the discrepancy, and the remainder lacks a known reason. Clone size and the V and J calls come from that table; the DNA yielded D and trimming. This sample is represented by roughly 270,000 clones; 70% to 90% of them were singletons. The leading ten clones occupy roughly 9.1% of the sample.

Its CDR3 holds 13 amino acids, cysteine through phenylalanine. Of all the DNA, just the CDR3 is kept, 39 bases in frame from base 1. V and J are truncated by 5 bases and 6 bases respectively, leaving an intervening sequence of 13 bases. CDR1 and CDR2 (LNHDA, SQIVND) derive from the germline V gene (reference sequence). The full study reports these points: How much clinical and demographic metadata was included differed by source and by participant, and the metadata was provided uncurated.

The sequence was collected from a man younger than 30 with active or convalescent COVID-19. Sequences were obtained from peripheral blood. The chain couples TRBV19 to TRBJ1-1, and TRBD1 may be the D gene, going by 5 matching bases. CDR3 reads: CASSRRGRPEAFF. The nucleotide sequence is given as TGTGCCAGTAGTCGGCGGGGGAGGCCTGAAGCTTTCTTT.